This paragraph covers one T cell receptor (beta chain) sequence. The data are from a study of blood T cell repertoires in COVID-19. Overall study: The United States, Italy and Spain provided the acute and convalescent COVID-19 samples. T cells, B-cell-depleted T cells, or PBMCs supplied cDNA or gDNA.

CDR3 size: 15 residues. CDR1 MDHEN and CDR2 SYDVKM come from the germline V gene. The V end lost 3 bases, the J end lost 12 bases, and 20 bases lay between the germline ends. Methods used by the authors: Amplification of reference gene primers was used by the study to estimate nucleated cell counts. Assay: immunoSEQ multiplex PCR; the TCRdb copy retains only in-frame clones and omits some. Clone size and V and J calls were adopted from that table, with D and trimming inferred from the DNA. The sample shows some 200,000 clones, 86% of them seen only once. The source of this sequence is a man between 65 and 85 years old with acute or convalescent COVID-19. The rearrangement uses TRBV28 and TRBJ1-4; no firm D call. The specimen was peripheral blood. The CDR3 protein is CASSLMERKLRELFF. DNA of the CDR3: TGTGCCAGCAGTTTGATGGAGCGGAAGCTGAGGGAACTGTTTTTT.